This T cell receptor beta chain was found in a study of T cells in narcolepsy. Across the whole study: Patients with NT1 or NT2 and healthy control donors were enrolled.

Note on this clone: As yet, its antigen is unknown.

Germline V gene lookup returns CDR1 SEHNR and CDR2 FQNEAQ (reference sequence). The CDR3 length is 14 residues. V was shortened by 5 bases and J by 1 base, with 9 bases between the two germline ends. Repertoires were generated with immunoSEQ multiplex PCR, while TCRdb's copy carries only in-frame clones and drops some. The repertoire includes fewer than 35,000 clones, more than 80% of them detected once, and over 1% sits in the top ten. Study-wide findings and caveats: HCRT-specific and TRIB2-specific autoreactive clonotypes appeared among same-patient CSF and blood CD4+ clonotypes. Reportedly, autoreactive clonotypes were serially detected in patients' blood but not controls'. In some patient and control memory CD4+ samples, autoreactive clones were absent.

The source of this sequence is a human donor with narcolepsy. The rearrangement uses TRBV7-9 and TRBJ1-5, with D tentatively TRBD1 (5 bases). Sequenced: CD45RA- memory CD4+ T cells from PBMCs. The CDR3 DNA is TGTGCCAGCAGCCAAGACAGAAGCAATCAGCCCCAGCATTTT. This codes for CASSQDRSNQPQHF.